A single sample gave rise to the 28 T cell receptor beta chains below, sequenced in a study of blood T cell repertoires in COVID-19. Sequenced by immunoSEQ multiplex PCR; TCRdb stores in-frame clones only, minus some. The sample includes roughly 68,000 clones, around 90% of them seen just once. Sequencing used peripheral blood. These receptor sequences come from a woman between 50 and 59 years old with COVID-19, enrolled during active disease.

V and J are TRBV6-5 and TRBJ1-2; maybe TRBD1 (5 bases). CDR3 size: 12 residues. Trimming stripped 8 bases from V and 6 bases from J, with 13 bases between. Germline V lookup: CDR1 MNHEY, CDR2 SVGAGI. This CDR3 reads CASGAQGDGYTF. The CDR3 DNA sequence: TGTGCCAGCGGGGCGCAAGGGGATGGCTACACCTTC.

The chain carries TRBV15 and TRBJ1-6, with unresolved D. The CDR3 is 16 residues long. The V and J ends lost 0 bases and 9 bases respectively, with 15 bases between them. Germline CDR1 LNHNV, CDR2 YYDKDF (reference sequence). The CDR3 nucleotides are TGTGCCACCAGCAGAGATATTGTCCCGGGGAGTTCACCCCTCCACTTT. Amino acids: CATSRDIVPGSSPLHF.

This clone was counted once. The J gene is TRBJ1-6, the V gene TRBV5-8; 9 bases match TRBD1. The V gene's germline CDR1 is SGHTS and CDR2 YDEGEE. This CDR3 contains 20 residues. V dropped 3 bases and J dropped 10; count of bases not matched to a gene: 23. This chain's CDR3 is CASSSPRGGQGTRRGSPLHF. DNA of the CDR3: TGTGCCAGCAGCTCCCCCCGGGGGGGACAGGGTACACGAAGGGGCTCACCCCTCCACTTT.

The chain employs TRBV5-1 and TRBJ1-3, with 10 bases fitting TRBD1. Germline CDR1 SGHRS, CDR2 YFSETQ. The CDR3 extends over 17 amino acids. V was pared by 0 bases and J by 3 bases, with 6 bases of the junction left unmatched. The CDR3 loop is CASSLAPGQGFGNTIYF. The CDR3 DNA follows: TGCGCCAGCAGCTTGGCCCCGGGACAGGGGTTTGGAAACACCATATATTTT.

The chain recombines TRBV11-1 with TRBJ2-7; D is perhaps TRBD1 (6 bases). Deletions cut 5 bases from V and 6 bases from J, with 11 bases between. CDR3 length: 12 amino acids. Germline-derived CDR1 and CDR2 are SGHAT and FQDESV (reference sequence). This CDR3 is CASSKDSSEQYF. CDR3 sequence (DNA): TGTGCCAGCAGCAAGGACAGTTCCGAGCAGTACTTC.

The CDR3 sequence is CASSEIGSYQPQHF. The CDR3 DNA follows: TGTGCCAGCAGTGAAATCGGTTCCTATCAGCCCCAGCATTTT. The chain employs TRBV6-1 and TRBJ1-5; D is uncertain. The V end lost 2 bases, the J end lost 5 bases, and 10 bases lay between the germline ends. There are 14 residues in the CDR3. Germline V gene lookup returns CDR1 MNHNS and CDR2 SASEGT.

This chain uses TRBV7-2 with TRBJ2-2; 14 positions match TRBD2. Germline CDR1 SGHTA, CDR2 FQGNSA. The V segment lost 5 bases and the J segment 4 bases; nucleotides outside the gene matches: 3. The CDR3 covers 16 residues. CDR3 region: CASSDGLAGGTGELFF. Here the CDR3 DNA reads TGTGCCAGCAGCGACGGACTAGCGGGAGGCACCGGGGAGCTGTTTTTT.

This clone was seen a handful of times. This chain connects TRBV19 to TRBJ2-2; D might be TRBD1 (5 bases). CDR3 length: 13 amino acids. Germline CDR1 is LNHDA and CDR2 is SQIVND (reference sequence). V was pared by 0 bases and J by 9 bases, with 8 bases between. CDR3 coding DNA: TGTGCCAGTAGTATAGAAGGGGCGAGGGAGCTGTTTTTT. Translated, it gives CASSIEGARELFF. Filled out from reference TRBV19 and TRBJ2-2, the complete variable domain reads DGGITQSPKYLFRKEGQNVTLSCEQNLNHDAMYWYRQDPGQGLRLIYYSQIVNDFQKGDIAEGYSVSREKKESFPLTVTSAQKNPTAFYLCASSIEGARELFFGEGSRLTVL.

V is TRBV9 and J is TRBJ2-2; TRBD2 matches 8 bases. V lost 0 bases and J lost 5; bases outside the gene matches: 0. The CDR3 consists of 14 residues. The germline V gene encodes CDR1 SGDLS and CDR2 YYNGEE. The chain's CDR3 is CASSVAGGTGELFF. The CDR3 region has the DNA TGTGCCAGCAGCGTAGCGGGAGGGACCGGGGAGCTGTTTTTT.

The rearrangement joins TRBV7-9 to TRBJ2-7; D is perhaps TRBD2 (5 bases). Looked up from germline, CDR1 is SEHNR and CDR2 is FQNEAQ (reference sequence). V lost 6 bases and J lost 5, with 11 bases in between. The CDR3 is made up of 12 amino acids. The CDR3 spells CASSYAGDEQYF. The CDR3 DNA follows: TGTGCCAGCAGTTATGCGGGTGACGAGCAGTACTTC.

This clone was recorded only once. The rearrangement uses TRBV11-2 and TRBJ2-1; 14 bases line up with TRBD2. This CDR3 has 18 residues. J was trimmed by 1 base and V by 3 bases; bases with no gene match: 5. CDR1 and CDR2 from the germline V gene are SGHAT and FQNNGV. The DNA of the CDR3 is TGTGCCAGCAGCTTGACTAGCGGGAGGGCCTTTTCCTACAATGAGCAGTTCTTC. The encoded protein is CASSLTSGRAFSYNEQFF. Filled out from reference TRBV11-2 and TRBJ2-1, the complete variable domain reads EAGVAQSPRYKIIEKRQSVAFWCNPISGHATLYWYQQILGQGPKLLIQFQNNGVVDDSQLPKDRFSAERLKGVDSTLKIQPAKLEDSAVYLCASSLTSGRAFSYNEQFFGPGTRLTVL.

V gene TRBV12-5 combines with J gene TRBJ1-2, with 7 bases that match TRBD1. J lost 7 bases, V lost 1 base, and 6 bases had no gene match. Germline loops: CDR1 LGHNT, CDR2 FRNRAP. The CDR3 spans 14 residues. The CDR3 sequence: CASGLENRGSGYTF. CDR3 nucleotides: TGTGCTAGTGGTTTGGAAAACAGGGGATCTGGCTACACCTTC.

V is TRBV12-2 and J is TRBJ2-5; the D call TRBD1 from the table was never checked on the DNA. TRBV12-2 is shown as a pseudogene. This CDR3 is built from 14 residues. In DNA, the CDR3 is TGTGCAAGTCGCTTCCCGGACAGCCAAGAGACCCAGTACTTC. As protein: CASRFPDSQETQYF.

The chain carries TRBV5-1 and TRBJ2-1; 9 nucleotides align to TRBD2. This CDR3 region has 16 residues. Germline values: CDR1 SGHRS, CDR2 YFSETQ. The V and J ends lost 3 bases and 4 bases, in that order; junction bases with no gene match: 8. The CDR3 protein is CASSSGLAHSYNEQFF. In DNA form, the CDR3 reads TGCGCCAGCAGCTCCGGACTAGCGCATAGTTACAATGAGCAGTTCTTC.

The CDR3 DNA reads as TGCAGCGTCTTTAGCGGGAGGAGCTATGAGCAGTTCTTC. As protein: CSVFSGRSYEQFF. This chain connects TRBV29-1 to TRBJ2-1; 10 nucleotides align to TRBD2. The CDR3 is made up of 13 amino acids. The germline V gene has CDR1 SQVTM and CDR2 ANQGSEA. V dropped 6 bases and J dropped 8; count of bases not matched to a gene: 7.

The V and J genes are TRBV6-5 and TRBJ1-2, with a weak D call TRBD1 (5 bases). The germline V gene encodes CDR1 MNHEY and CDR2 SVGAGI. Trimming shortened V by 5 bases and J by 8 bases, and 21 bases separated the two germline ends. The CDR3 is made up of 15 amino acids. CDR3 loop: CASSPRPDRNEGYTF. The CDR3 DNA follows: TGTGCCAGCAGTCCAAGACCCGACAGAAACGAAGGCTACACCTTC.

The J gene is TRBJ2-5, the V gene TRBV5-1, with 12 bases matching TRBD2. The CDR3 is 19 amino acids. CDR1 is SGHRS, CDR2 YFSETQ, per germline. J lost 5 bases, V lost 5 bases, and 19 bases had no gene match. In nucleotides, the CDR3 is TGCGCCAGCAGTCGGACCGGGGCTAGCGGGAGGGCCTCGTCCGAGACCCAGTACTTC. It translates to CASSRTGASGRASSETQYF.

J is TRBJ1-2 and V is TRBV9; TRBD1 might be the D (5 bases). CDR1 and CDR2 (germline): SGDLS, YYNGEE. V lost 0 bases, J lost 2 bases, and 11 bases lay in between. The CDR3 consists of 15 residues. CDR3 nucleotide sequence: TGTGCCAGCAGCGTAGGGACGGGGGGGAACTATGGCTACACCTTC. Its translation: CASSVGTGGNYGYTF.

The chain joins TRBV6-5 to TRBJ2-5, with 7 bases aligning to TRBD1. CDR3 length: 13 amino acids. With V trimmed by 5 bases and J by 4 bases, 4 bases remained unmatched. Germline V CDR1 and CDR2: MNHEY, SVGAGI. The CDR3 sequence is CASSPPGGETQYF. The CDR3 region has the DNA TGTGCCAGCAGTCCCCCAGGGGGAGAGACCCAGTACTTC.

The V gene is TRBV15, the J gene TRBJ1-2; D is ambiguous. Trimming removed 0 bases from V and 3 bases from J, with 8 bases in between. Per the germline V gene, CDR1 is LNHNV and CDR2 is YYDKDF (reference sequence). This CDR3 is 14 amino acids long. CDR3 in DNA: TGTGCCACCAGCAGAGAGGTGCTATACTATGGCTACACCTTC. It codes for CATSREVLYYGYTF. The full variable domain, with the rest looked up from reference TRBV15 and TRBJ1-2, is DAMVIQNPRYQVTQFGKPVTLSCSQTLNHNVMYWYQQKSSQAPKLLFHYYDKDFNNEADTPDNFQSRRPNTSFCFLDIRSPGLGDTAMYLCATSREVLYYGYTFGSGTRLTVV.

CDR3 DNA sequence: TGTGCCAGCAGGGCTAGCGGGAGGGAGACCCAGTACTTC. This translates into CASRASGRETQYF. The chain combines TRBV27 with TRBJ2-5, with 11 bases lining up with TRBD2. The CDR3 spans 13 residues. The J segment lost 5 bases and the V segment lost 6 bases, leaving 2 bases of the junction unmatched. CDR1 is MNHEY, CDR2 SMNVEV, per germline (reference sequence).

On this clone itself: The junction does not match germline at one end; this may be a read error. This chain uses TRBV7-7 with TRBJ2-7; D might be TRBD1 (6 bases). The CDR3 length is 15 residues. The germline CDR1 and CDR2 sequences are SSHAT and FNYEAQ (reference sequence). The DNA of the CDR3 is TGTGCTAGCAGCTTAGAGGTCAGGGGAATCGACGAGCAGTACTTC. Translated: CASSLEVRGIDEQYF. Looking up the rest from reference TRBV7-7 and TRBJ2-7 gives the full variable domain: GAGVSQSPRYKVTKRGQDVTLRCDPISSHATLYWYQQALGQGPEFLTYFNYEAQPDKSGLPSDRFSAERPEGSISTLTIQRTEQRDSAMYRCASSLEVRGIDEQYFGPGTRLTVT.

As DNA, the CDR3 is TGTGCCAGCAGCTTACTCAGGGGATCCCATGGCTACACCTTC. Its translation: CASSLLRGSHGYTF. The V gene is TRBV7-8, the J gene TRBJ1-2; weak D call: TRBD1 (6 bases). Germline V lookup: CDR1 SGHVS, CDR2 FQNEAQ. CDR3 size: 14 residues. Trimming took off 2 bases at V and 6 bases at J, with 13 bases between the two ends.

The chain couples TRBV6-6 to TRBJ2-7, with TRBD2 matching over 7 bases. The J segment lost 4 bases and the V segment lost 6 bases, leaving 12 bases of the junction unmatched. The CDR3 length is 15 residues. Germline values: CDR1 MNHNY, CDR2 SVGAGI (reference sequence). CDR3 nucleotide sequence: TGTGCCAGCAGGTACCTAGCCGGGGAGGGTTACGAGCAGTACTTC. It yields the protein CASRYLAGEGYEQYF.

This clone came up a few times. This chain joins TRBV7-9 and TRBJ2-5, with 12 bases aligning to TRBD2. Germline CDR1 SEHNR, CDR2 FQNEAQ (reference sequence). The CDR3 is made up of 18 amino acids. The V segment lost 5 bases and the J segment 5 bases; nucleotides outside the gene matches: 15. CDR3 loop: CASSISSGRAGLVETQYF. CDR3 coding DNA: TGTGCCAGCAGCATCTCTAGCGGGAGGGCGGGCTTGGTTGAGACCCAGTACTTC.

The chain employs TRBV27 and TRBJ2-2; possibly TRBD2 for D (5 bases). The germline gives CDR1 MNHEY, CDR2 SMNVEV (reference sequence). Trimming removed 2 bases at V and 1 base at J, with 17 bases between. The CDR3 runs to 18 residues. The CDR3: CASSLSRVAGQNTGELFF. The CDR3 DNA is TGTGCCAGCAGTTTAAGTCGGGTGGCGGGCCAGAACACCGGGGAGCTGTTTTTT.

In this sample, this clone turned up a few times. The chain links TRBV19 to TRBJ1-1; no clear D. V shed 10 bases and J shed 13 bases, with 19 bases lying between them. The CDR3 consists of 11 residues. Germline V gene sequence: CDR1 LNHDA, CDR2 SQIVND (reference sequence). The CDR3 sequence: CATYGEGPFFF. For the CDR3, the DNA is TGTGCCACTTATGGAGAGGGCCCCTTTTTCTTT.

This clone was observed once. The CDR3 sequence: CASNTHRARGNEQFF. CDR3 sequence (DNA): TGTGCCAGTAACACTCACAGGGCAAGAGGCAATGAGCAGTTCTTC. This chain uses TRBV19 with TRBJ2-1, with D possibly TRBD1 on 6 matching bases. The length of the CDR3 is 15 residues. V gave up 7 bases and J gave up 6 bases, with 19 bases separating them. The V gene's germline CDR1 is LNHDA and CDR2 SQIVND (reference sequence).